Each of the 27 T cell receptor beta chains below was sequenced from the same sample in a study of T cell responses to AZD1222 COVID-19 vaccine. Measured with immunoSEQ multiplex PCR; TCRdb has only the in-frame clones, and not every one. The sample lists roughly 100,000 clones; 88% were seen once. Material: peripheral blood, obtained on day 0 of AZD1222 vaccination. The receptors were gathered from an adult in good health.

The chain links TRBV29-1 to TRBJ2-7; 7 bases are a match to TRBD1. Germline V gene sequence: CDR1 SQVTM, CDR2 ANQGSEA. V shed 7 bases, J shed 7 bases, and the junction held 7 bases outside the gene matches. The CDR3 has 11 amino acids. The CDR3 DNA reads as TGCAGCGGATCGACAGGGTCGGAGCAGTACTTC. This codes for CSGSTGSEQYF.

The V call is TRBV15, the J call TRBJ2-7, with 9 bases identical to TRBD2. CDR1 and CDR2 from the germline V gene are LNHNV and YYDKDF (reference sequence). Losses at the gene ends were 10 bases for V and 7 bases for J; bases not matched to a gene: 11. The CDR3 contains 13 residues. Written as DNA, the CDR3 is TGTGCCAGCAAAGGCGGGAGGGCCGGAGAGCAGTACTTC. Translation gives CASKGGRAGEQYF.

This chain links TRBV12-3 or TRBV12-4 with TRBJ2-1; TRBD2 is a possible D gene (5 bases). This CDR3 contains 13 residues. V gave up 7 bases and J gave up 8 bases, with 15 bases separating them. This CDR3 is CASTPGLYDEQFF. The DNA of the CDR3 is TGTGCCAGCACCCCCGGACTGTACGATGAGCAGTTCTTC.

The chain employs TRBV18 and TRBJ2-7; perhaps TRBD1 as D (6 bases). Germline assignment: CDR1 KGHSH and CDR2 LQKENI. The CDR3 consists of 14 residues. V gave up 6 bases and J gave up 2 bases, with 14 bases separating them. CDR3 amino acids: CASSQPTGTYEQYF. The CDR3 coding sequence is TGTGCCAGCTCGCAGCCGACAGGCACCTACGAGCAGTACTTC.

The gene calls are TRBV2 and TRBJ1-6, with D unclear. This CDR3 has 11 residues. The V end lost 11 bases, the J end lost 2 bases, and 4 bases lay between the germline ends. CDR1 SNHLY and CDR2 FYNNEI come from the germline V gene. The CDR3 nucleotides are TGTGCCTGCGCCTATAATTCACCCCTCCACTTT. Amino acids: CACAYNSPLHF.

The rearrangement uses TRBV7-2 and TRBJ1-5; possible D gene TRBD1, 5 bases. CDR1 is SGHTA and CDR2 is FQGNSA in the germline V gene. The ends were cut back, 0 bases at V and 4 bases at J, with 7 bases in the middle. The CDR3 covers 14 residues. The CDR3 sequence is CASSLAGLNQPQHF. CDR3 nucleotides: TGTGCCAGCAGCTTAGCGGGACTGAATCAGCCCCAGCATTTT.

The chain carries TRBV5-5 and TRBJ1-3; 7 nucleotides line up with TRBD1. The junction had 8 bases not matched to a gene; V was cut back by 4 bases and J by 4 bases. This CDR3 comprises 15 residues. Germline V gene sequence: CDR1 SGHKS, CDR2 YYEKEE (reference sequence). The CDR3 sequence: CASSPYRGSGNTIYF. The CDR3 region has the DNA TGTGCCAGCAGCCCCTACAGGGGCTCGGGAAACACCATATATTTT.

This sequence joins TRBV5-1 and TRBJ2-3; possible D gene TRBD1, 5 bases. Trimming removed 5 bases from V and 2 bases from J, with 6 bases in between. The CDR3 spans 12 residues. Per the germline V gene, CDR1 is SGHRS and CDR2 is YFSETQ. The CDR3 loop is CASRDNTDTQYF. CDR3 nucleotides: TGCGCCAGCAGGGACAACACAGATACGCAGTATTTT.

The genes are TRBV13 and TRBJ1-2, with a weak D call TRBD1 (5 bases). This CDR3 spans 14 amino acids. Germline CDR1 is PRHDT and CDR2 is FYEKMQ (reference sequence). V was shortened by 0 bases and J by 4 bases, with 9 bases between the two germline ends. The CDR3 DNA is TGTGCCAGCAGCTTAGGCAGGGCGGCCTATGGCTACACCTTC. It yields the protein CASSLGRAAYGYTF.

This clone showed up just a few times. The chain has TRBV7-9 and TRBJ2-7; the D gene is possibly TRBD2 (6 bases). Per germline, CDR1 SEHNR and CDR2 FQNEAQ (reference sequence). The V end was cut by 10 bases, the J end by 2 bases, with 21 bases between. The CDR3 covers 15 residues. CDR3 region: CATSSTGTPAYEQYF. In DNA form, the CDR3 reads TGTGCCACCTCATCCACCGGGACTCCCGCCTACGAGCAGTACTTC.

CDR3 sequence: CATSKDSYPNQPQHF. In DNA form, the CDR3 reads TGTGCCACCAGCAAAGACAGCTATCCGAATCAGCCCCAGCATTTT. The chain uses TRBV15 and TRBJ1-5; a weak D match, TRBD1 (5 bases). Trimming pared 4 bases from V and 4 bases from J, leaving 14 bases between. Germline CDR1 and CDR2: LNHNV and YYDKDF (reference sequence). CDR3 length equals 15 residues. The whole variable domain, remainder taken from reference TRBV15 and TRBJ1-5, is DAMVIQNPRYQVTQFGKPVTLSCSQTLNHNVMYWYQQKSSQAPKLLFHYYDKDFNNEADTPDNFQSRRPNTSFCFLDIRSPGLGDTAMYLCATSKDSYPNQPQHFGDGTRLSIL.

CDR3 coding DNA: TGTGCCAGCAGACTCCCTGGAGGGTATGGGGAGCTGTTTTTT. Translation: CASRLPGGYGELFF. The V gene is TRBV6-5, the J gene TRBJ2-2; D may be TRBD2 (6 bases). CDR1 and CDR2 from the germline V gene are MNHEY and SVGAGI. Trimming shortened V by 6 bases and J by 8 bases, and 16 bases separated the two germline ends. The CDR3 is 14 residues long.

V gene TRBV4-1 combines with J gene TRBJ1-6; no firm D call. CDR1 and CDR2 (germline): MGHRA, YSYEKL. CDR3 length equals 15 residues. Trimming took off 4 bases at V and 6 bases at J, with 13 bases between the two ends. CDR3 sequence: CASSLLKGLNSPLHF. For the CDR3, the DNA is TGCGCCAGCAGCCTCCTCAAGGGTCTTAATTCACCCCTCCACTTT.

The V gene is TRBV30, the J gene TRBJ1-4; 7 bases fit TRBD1. After removal of 1 base from V and 8 bases from J, the junction contained 4 bases not matched to a gene. Germline lookup yields CDR1 GTSNPN and CDR2 SVGIG (reference sequence). The CDR3 is 13 residues long. CDR3 amino acids: CAWSDRGWEKLFF. The CDR3, as DNA: TGTGCCTGGAGTGACAGGGGTTGGGAAAAACTGTTTTTT.

This clone was seen a single time. V gene TRBV5-1 combines with J gene TRBJ1-6; 9 bases are shared with TRBD1. V was clipped by 4 bases and J by 9 bases; unmatched bases: 14. The V gene's germline CDR1 is SGHRS and CDR2 YFSETQ. The CDR3 sequence is 17 residues long. The CDR3 nucleotides read TGCGCCAGCAGCGGCACCTCCCCCGGGACAGGGAGTTCACCCCTCCACTTT. Protein product: CASSGTSPGTGSSPLHF.

J is TRBJ1-4 and V is TRBV6-5; no clear D. Trimming took off 10 bases at V and 4 bases at J, with 13 bases between the two ends. CDR1 MNHEY and CDR2 SVGAGI come from the germline V gene. The CDR3 totals 13 residues. CDR3 nucleotides: TGTGCCACAGAGACGGCTTATAATGAAAAACTGTTTTTT. Translation gives CATETAYNEKLFF.

This chain uses TRBV7-2 with TRBJ2-7; D not certain. Trimming removed 6 bases at V and 2 bases at J, with 11 bases between. CDR1 is SGHTA, CDR2 FQGNSA, per germline. The CDR3 runs 13 residues. The CDR3 DNA is TGTGCCAGCAGGCGGCAGAGTGCCTACGAGCAGTACTTC. Protein sequence: CASRRQSAYEQYF.

CDR3 sequence: CASSSNEKLFF. CDR3 nucleotide sequence: TGTGCCAGCAGCTCGAATGAAAAACTGTTTTTT. The chain links TRBV11-2 to TRBJ1-4, with D unresolved. The V gene's germline CDR1 is SGHAT and CDR2 FQNNGV. The CDR3 has 11 amino acids. V shed 4 bases and J shed 5 bases, with 2 bases lying between them.

This chain uses TRBV20-1 with TRBJ2-1; perhaps TRBD2 as D (6 bases). V was shortened by 8 bases and J by 4 bases, with 9 bases between the two germline ends. Germline V CDR1 and CDR2: DFQATT, SNEGSKA (reference sequence). The CDR3 sequence is 11 residues long. Here the CDR3 DNA reads TGCAGTACTGCGGGGTACAATGAGCAGTTCTTC. It translates to CSTAGYNEQFF.

The rearrangement links TRBV7-2 to TRBJ2-7; 9 positions agree with TRBD1. V shed 5 bases and J 6 bases; nucleotides not matched to a gene: 5. The CDR3 covers 13 residues. CDR1 is SGHTA and CDR2 is FQGNSA in the germline V gene. CDR3 in DNA: TGTGCCAGCAGCCGGGACAGGGTAAGCGAGCAGTACTTC. Protein product: CASSRDRVSEQYF. Variable domain in full (rest from reference TRBV7-2 and TRBJ2-7): GAGVSQSPSNKVTEKGKDVELRCDPISGHTALYWYRQSLGQGLEFLIYFQGNSAPDKSGLPSDRFSAERTGGSVSTLTIQRTQQEDSAVYLCASSRDRVSEQYFGPGTRLTVT.

The chain uses TRBV9 and TRBJ1-1; a weak D match, TRBD1 (5 bases). Trimming shortened V by 3 bases and J by 4 bases, and 19 bases separated the two germline ends. The CDR3 is made up of 16 amino acids. Germline CDR1 and CDR2: SGDLS and YYNGEE. DNA of the CDR3: TGTGCCAGCAGCGGATCTGCACCGGGGCGGGGCACTGAAGCTTTCTTT. This gives the protein CASSGSAPGRGTEAFF.

The chain recombines TRBV18 with TRBJ2-3; tentatively, D is TRBD1 or TRBD2 (5 bases each). Germline lookup yields CDR1 KGHSH and CDR2 LQKENI. The length of the CDR3 is 16 residues. The V and J ends lost 0 bases and 4 bases respectively, with 14 bases between them. The CDR3 nucleotides are TGTGCCAGCTCACCACCGGGGCGGGCCTCCTCAGATACGCAGTATTTT. Amino acid sequence: CASSPPGRASSDTQYF.

J is TRBJ2-1 and V is TRBV18, with D possibly matching TRBD2 (6 bases). The germline CDR1 and CDR2 sequences are KGHSH and LQKENI. V was trimmed by 4 bases and J by 6 bases, leaving 10 bases between them. The CDR3 runs to 13 residues. In DNA form, the CDR3 reads TGTGCCAGCTCACTCGGGACTGTCAATGAGCAGTTCTTC. Amino acids: CASSLGTVNEQFF.

V usage is TRBV6-5 and J usage is TRBJ2-1; 9 bases match TRBD2. Trimming at V came to 3 bases and at J to 7 bases, leaving 4 bases not matched to a gene. CDR3 length equals 14 residues. CDR1 is MNHEY, CDR2 SVGAGI, per germline. In nucleotides, the CDR3 is TGTGCCAGCAGTTATAGCGGGAGTCTGAATGAGCAGTTCTTC. Translating it yields CASSYSGSLNEQFF.

The chain joins TRBV27 to TRBJ2-7; perhaps D is TRBD1 or TRBD2 (5 bases each). This CDR3 has 13 amino acids. Germline CDR1 and CDR2: MNHEY and SMNVEV (reference sequence). V was shortened by 5 bases and J by 2 bases, with 10 bases between the two germline ends. CDR3 sequence: CASSHRDPYEQYF. The CDR3 DNA reads as TGTGCCAGCAGTCACCGGGACCCCTACGAGCAGTACTTC.

This clone was seen only once. The rearrangement uses TRBV12-3 or TRBV12-4 and TRBJ1-2; D is unclear. The CDR3 extends over 12 amino acids. Trimming shortened V by 6 bases and J by 7 bases, and 12 bases separated the two germline ends. CDR3 protein: CASRRPGFGYTF. CDR3 in DNA: TGTGCCAGCAGGCGACCCGGGTTTGGCTACACCTTC.

The rearrangement joins TRBV9 to TRBJ2-1, with TRBD1 matching 7 bases. Germline trimming cut 0 bases from V and 15 bases from J; bases unmatched to any gene: 6. Germline CDR1 SGDLS, CDR2 YYNGEE. There are 12 residues in the CDR3. CDR3 sequence reads: CASSVGDRDRFF. CDR3 DNA sequence: TGTGCCAGCAGCGTAGGAGACAGGGACAGGTTCTTC.